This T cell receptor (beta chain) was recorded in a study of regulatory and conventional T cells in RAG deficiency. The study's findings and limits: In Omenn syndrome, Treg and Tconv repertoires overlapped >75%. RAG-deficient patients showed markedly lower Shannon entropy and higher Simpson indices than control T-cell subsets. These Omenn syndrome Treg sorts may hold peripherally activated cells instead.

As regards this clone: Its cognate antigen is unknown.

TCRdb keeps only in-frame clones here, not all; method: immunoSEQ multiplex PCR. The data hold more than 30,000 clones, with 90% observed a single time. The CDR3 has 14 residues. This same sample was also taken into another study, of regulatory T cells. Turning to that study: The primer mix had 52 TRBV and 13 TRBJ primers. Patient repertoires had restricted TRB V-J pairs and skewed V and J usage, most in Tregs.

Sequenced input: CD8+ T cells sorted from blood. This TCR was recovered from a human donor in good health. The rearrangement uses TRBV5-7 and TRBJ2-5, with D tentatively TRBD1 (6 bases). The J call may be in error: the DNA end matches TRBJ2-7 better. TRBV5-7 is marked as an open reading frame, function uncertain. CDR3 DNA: TGTGCCAGCAGCTTAGGTACAGGGTGGTACGAGCAGTACTTC. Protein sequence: CASSLGTGWYEQYF.